These 9 T cell receptor beta chains share one sample of origin, sequenced in a study of CD8 T cells in ankylosing spondylitis. In TCRdb, the 5' RACE reads were re-called with MiXCR into one record per CDR3 protein. The sample carries roughly 190,000 distinct CDR3 sequences, 10% to 15% recorded once. Material: blood, either unsorted or a sorted T cell fraction (not recorded which). The receptors derive from a male donor with ankylosing spondylitis or in good health (not recorded which).

This clonotype was detected a few times. V usage is TRBV5-1 and J usage is TRBJ2-7; D gene unclear. The CDR3 length is 13 residues. CDR1 and CDR2 from the germline V gene are SGHRS and YFSETQ. Trimming stripped 0 bases from V and 5 bases from J, with 9 bases between. The CDR3 coding sequence is TGCGCCAGCAGCTTGGTGCCGGAGAACGAGCAGTACTTC. Translated, it gives CASSLVPENEQYF.

This chain connects TRBV15 to TRBJ2-1; 10 nucleotides line up with TRBD2. This CDR3 region has 17 residues. Germline CDR1 is LNHNV and CDR2 is YYDKDF (reference sequence). V dropped 3 bases and J dropped 4; count of bases not matched to a gene: 9. CDR3 loop: CATSRGLAGVAYNEQFF. The CDR3, as DNA: TGTGCCACCAGCAGGGGTCTAGCGGGAGTAGCGTACAATGAGCAGTTCTTC.

This clonotype was detected ten times or more. The chain carries TRBV27 and TRBJ2-7; D tentatively fits TRBD1 or TRBD2 (5 bases each). The length of the CDR3 is 15 residues. V lost 3 bases to trimming and J lost 6 bases, with 18 bases between them. The germline V gene has CDR1 MNHEY and CDR2 SMNVEV (reference sequence). CDR3 amino acids: CASSLSGTVGGEQYF. CDR3 nucleotides: TGTGCCAGCAGTTTGAGTGGGACCGTCGGTGGCGAGCAGTACTTC.

This clonotype was seen just once. This rearrangement joins TRBV5-1 to TRBJ2-1; 7 nucleotides match TRBD2. With V trimmed by 0 bases and J by 7 bases, 7 bases remained unmatched. Looked up from germline, CDR1 is SGHRS and CDR2 is YFSETQ. CDR3 length: 15 amino acids. The chain's CDR3 is CASSLVRGVLNEQFF. As DNA, the CDR3 is TGCGCCAGCAGCTTGGTCCGGGGGGTCCTAAATGAGCAGTTCTTC.

There are a few counts of this clonotype. This chain links TRBV12-5 with TRBJ2-3, with TRBD1 identical over 11 bases. Germline values: CDR1 LGHNT, CDR2 FRNRAP. Germline trimming cut 5 bases from V and 3 bases from J; bases unmatched to any gene: 7. This CDR3 has 16 residues. The CDR3 nucleotides are TGTGCTAGTGGTGACCCTGGGACAGGGGGGACAGATACGCAGTATTTT. It translates to CASGDPGTGGTDTQYF.

This clonotype was seen only a few times. This chain uses TRBV25-1 with TRBJ2-2; D is tentatively TRBD1 or TRBD2 (5 bases each). CDR3 length equals 15 residues. The V end was cut by 8 bases, the J end by 4 bases, with 17 bases between. The germline CDR1 and CDR2 sequences are MGHDK and SYGVNS. Here the CDR3 reads CASGGQGRSTGELFF. The DNA of the CDR3 is TGTGCCAGCGGTGGGCAGGGACGGAGCACCGGGGAGCTGTTTTTT. Supplemented by reference TRBV25-1 and TRBJ2-2, the full variable domain reads EADIYQTPRYLVIGTGKKITLECSQTMGHDKMYWYQQDPGMELHLIHYSYGVNSTEKGDLSSESTVSRIRTEHFPLTLESARPSHTSQYLCASGGQGRSTGELFFGEGSRLTVL.

This clonotype came up a few times. The V and J genes are TRBV6-1 and TRBJ2-7; 9 bases line up with TRBD1. CDR3 length: 18 amino acids. CDR1 is MNHNS and CDR2 is SASEGT in the germline V gene. The trim removed 2 bases at V and 2 bases at J, leaving 13 bases unmatched. CDR3 protein: CASSERYLEQGAPYEQYF. As DNA, the CDR3 is TGTGCCAGCAGTGAACGGTACCTTGAACAGGGGGCACCCTACGAGCAGTACTTC.

This clonotype appeared a few times. The gene calls are TRBV2 and TRBJ1-1; D might be TRBD1 (6 bases). Germline V gene lookup returns CDR1 SNHLY and CDR2 FYNNEI. With 3 bases removed from V and 0 bases from J, the gap between germline ends came to 14 bases. The CDR3 spans 16 residues. The CDR3, as DNA: TGTGCCAGCAGTGAGGCGGCGGGGGCCATGAACACTGAAGCTTTCTTT. It is translated as CASSEAAGAMNTEAFF.

This clonotype has a handful of counts. This rearrangement joins TRBV3-1 to TRBJ2-5; D possibly corresponds to TRBD2 (6 bases). CDR1 and CDR2 (germline): LGHDT, YNNKEL (reference sequence). The CDR3 covers 16 residues. Between the trimmed V and J ends, which lost 0 bases and 5 bases, there was a span of 16 bases. The CDR3 region is CASSQDFSGFLETQYF. The CDR3 DNA reads as TGTGCCAGCAGCCAAGATTTTAGCGGCTTTCTTGAGACCCAGTACTTC.